Each of the 24 T cell receptor beta chains below was sequenced from the same sample in a study of blood T cell repertoires in COVID-19. Repertoires were generated with immunoSEQ multiplex PCR, while TCRdb's copy carries only in-frame clones and drops some. This table holds about 440,000 clones, around nine tenths found once. Sequenced input: peripheral blood. The receptors were sampled from a woman in her twenties or thirties with acute or convalescent COVID-19.

The CDR3 DNA reads as TGCGCCAGCAGCTTGTCAGGGGCAGAGACCCAGTACTTC. This gives the protein CASSLSGAETQYF. The chain joins TRBV5-1 to TRBJ2-5; D may be TRBD1 (6 bases). V lost 1 base and J 4 bases, leaving 8 bases between the germline ends. In germline, CDR1 is SGHRS, CDR2 YFSETQ. This CDR3 is built from 13 residues.

J is TRBJ2-4 and V is TRBV7-9; D possibly corresponds to TRBD1 (6 bases). The V and J ends lost 4 bases and 0 bases respectively, with 13 bases between them. CDR3 length: 16 residues. Germline V gives CDR1 SEHNR, CDR2 FQNEAQ (reference sequence). In DNA, the CDR3 is TGTGCCAGCAGCTCCGGGACACCGATAGCCAAAAACATTCAGTACTTC. It specifies CASSSGTPIAKNIQYF. The entire variable domain, with the rest obtained from reference TRBV7-9 and TRBJ2-4, is as follows: DTGVSQNPRHKITKRGQNVTFRCDPISEHNRLYWYRQTLGQGPEFLTYFQNEAQLEKSRLLSDRFSAERPKGSFSTLEIQRTEQGDSAMYLCASSSGTPIAKNIQYFGAGTRLSVL.

The chain recombines TRBV2 with TRBJ1-1; D gene uncertain. The CDR3 runs 15 residues. Germline lookup yields CDR1 SNHLY and CDR2 FYNNEI. V was clipped by 0 bases and J by 5 bases, with 13 bases between them. The CDR3 nucleotides read TGTGCCAGCAGTGAAGCGCTTGGCGGCCGGACTGAAGCTTTCTTT. As protein: CASSEALGGRTEAFF.

As regards this clone: Other DNA variants within this sample encode the same CDR3. The V call is TRBV6-5, the J call TRBJ2-7; a possible D gene is TRBD1 (6 bases). Per germline, CDR1 MNHEY and CDR2 SVGAGI. V shed 6 bases and J shed 4 bases, with 10 bases lying between them. The CDR3 contains 12 residues. This CDR3 is CASRDRHYEQYF. The CDR3 bases are TGTGCCAGCAGGGACAGACATTACGAGCAGTACTTC.

The rearrangement uses TRBV28 and TRBJ1-5; TRBD1 matches at 8 bases. V lost 7 bases, J lost 6 bases, and 11 bases stayed unmatched. This CDR3 is 15 amino acids long. Germline V gene lookup returns CDR1 MDHEN and CDR2 SYDVKM. The CDR3 DNA reads as TGTGCCAGCAACCCACCCGGACAGGGAATTCAGCCCCAGCATTTT. Translation: CASNPPGQGIQPQHF. Using reference TRBV28 and TRBJ1-5 for the parts outside the CDR3, the full variable domain is DVKVTQSSRYLVKRTGEKVFLECVQDMDHENMFWYRQDPGLGLRLIYFSYDVKMKEKGDIPEGYSVSREKKERFSLILESASTNQTSMYLCASNPPGQGIQPQHFGDGTRLSIL.

V usage is TRBV30 and J usage is TRBJ1-5, with 7 bases that match TRBD1. The CDR3 covers 14 residues. J was trimmed by 5 bases and V by 0 bases; bases with no gene match: 4. CDR1 is GTSNPN, CDR2 SVGIG, per germline (reference sequence). The CDR3 nucleotides read TGTGCCTGGAGTGTACTAGGGACAGATCAGCCCCAGCATTTT. It is translated as CAWSVLGTDQPQHF.

The chain is built from TRBV24-1 and TRBJ2-1; 8 nucleotides align to TRBD2. Germline V gives CDR1 KGHDR, CDR2 SFDVKD. The CDR3 runs to 15 residues. With 7 bases clipped from V and 4 bases from J, the junction kept 8 bases outside the gene matches. CDR3: CATSGGVRGYNEQFF. CDR3 DNA: TGTGCCACCAGCGGGGGGGTGAGGGGATACAATGAGCAGTTCTTC.

The rearrangement joins TRBV6-1 to TRBJ2-7, with 7 bases identical to TRBD1. Germline-derived CDR1 and CDR2 are MNHNS and SASEGT. Trimming at V came to 2 bases and at J to 3 bases, leaving 7 bases not matched to a gene. This CDR3 is 15 amino acids long. This chain's CDR3 is CASSELRQGYYEQYF. CDR3 sequence (DNA): TGTGCCAGCAGTGAATTGAGACAGGGATACTACGAGCAGTACTTC.

The chain recombines TRBV5-1 with TRBJ2-5; 11 nucleotides agree with TRBD1. J gave up 2 bases and V 0 bases, and 3 bases lay outside the gene matches. Germline values: CDR1 SGHRS, CDR2 YFSETQ. The CDR3 sequence is 16 residues long. CDR3 sequence: CASSLAGTGGQETQYF. Written as DNA, the CDR3 is TGCGCCAGCAGCTTGGCCGGGACAGGGGGTCAAGAGACCCAGTACTTC.

The chain has TRBV19 and TRBJ1-2, with TRBD1 identical over 10 bases. After removal of 9 bases from V and 4 bases from J, the junction contained 5 bases not matched to a gene. Germline CDR1 reads LNHDA; CDR2 reads SQIVND (reference sequence). The CDR3 length is 13 residues. The CDR3, as DNA: TGTGCCAGCAGGGACAGGGGCTCCTATGGCTACACCTTC. Protein product: CASRDRGSYGYTF.

This clone showed up just a few times. This rearrangement joins TRBV5-6 to TRBJ2-5; 10 bases are a match to TRBD1. CDR3 size: 15 residues. V shed 4 bases, J shed 5 bases, and the junction held 8 bases outside the gene matches. CDR1 is SGHDT and CDR2 is YYEEEE in the germline V gene. The CDR3 DNA follows: TGTGCCAGCAGCGGAACGGGACAGGGGATGGAGACCCAGTACTTC. It translates to CASSGTGQGMETQYF. The complete variable domain, with remaining parts taken from reference TRBV5-6 and TRBJ2-5, reads DAGVTQSPTHLIKTRGQQVTLRCSPKSGHDTVSWYQQALGQGPQFIFQYYEEEERQRGNFPDRFSGHQFPNYSSELNVNALLLGDSALYLCASSGTGQGMETQYFGPGTRLLVL.

The chain uses TRBV21-1 and TRBJ1-2. TRBV21-1 is a pseudogene segment. The CDR3 covers 15 residues. The CDR3 loop is CASGILRGGNYGYTF. CDR3 DNA sequence: TGTGCCAGCGGCATACTTCGGGGGGGCAACTATGGCTACACCTTC.

The sample holds one count of this clone. This chain links TRBV7-3 with TRBJ2-3; D is unclear. The CDR3 is 13 amino acids. The germline V gene encodes CDR1 SGHTA and CDR2 FQGTGA. V was clipped by 0 bases and J by 4 bases, with 5 bases between them. The CDR3 DNA is TGTGCCAGCAGCTTAACGGCCCCAGATACGCAGTATTTT. Protein: CASSLTAPDTQYF.

The chain couples TRBV9 to TRBJ2-2; D perhaps matches TRBD1 (6 bases). This CDR3 has 15 amino acids. Trimming shortened V by 4 bases and J by 3 bases, and 13 bases separated the two germline ends. Germline V gene lookup returns CDR1 SGDLS and CDR2 YYNGEE. The CDR3 sequence is CASSPRQEDTGELFF. The CDR3 DNA is TGTGCCAGCAGCCCCCGACAGGAGGACACCGGGGAGCTGTTTTTT.

J is TRBJ2-3 and V is TRBV18, with TRBD1 identical over 9 bases. V shed 3 bases and J 3 bases; nucleotides not matched to a gene: 7. Germline V gives CDR1 KGHSH, CDR2 LQKENI. The CDR3 consists of 16 residues. CDR3 sequence (DNA): TGTGCCAGCTCACCCTCCGGGACAGGGTTTACAGATACGCAGTATTTT. Its protein product is CASSPSGTGFTDTQYF. The whole variable domain, remainder taken from reference TRBV18 and TRBJ2-3, is NAGVMQNPRHLVRRRGQEARLRCSPMKGHSHVYWYRQLPEEGLKFMVYLQKENIIDESGMPKERFSAEFPKEGPSILRIQQVVRGDSAAYFCASSPSGTGFTDTQYFGPGTRLTVL.

This clone has more than one count but fewer than ten. The V call is TRBV7-2, the J call TRBJ1-2; TRBD1 matches 10 bases. Germline CDR1 is SGHTA and CDR2 is FQGNSA. The CDR3 is made up of 14 amino acids. V trimming: 6 bases; J trimming: 8 bases; junction bases outside the gene matches: 9. As DNA, the CDR3 is TGTGCCAGCAGACGGGACAGGGGCTTGACGGGCTACACCTTC. Encoded protein: CASRRDRGLTGYTF.

This clone appeared a few times. The rearrangement uses TRBV6-6 and TRBJ1-6; TRBD1 agrees at 7 bases. J was trimmed by 7 bases and V by 7 bases; bases with no gene match: 4. The CDR3 contains 13 residues. Looked up from germline, CDR1 is MNHNY and CDR2 is SVGAGI (reference sequence). As DNA, the CDR3 is TGTGCCAGCACCGACAGGGTGAATTCACCCCTCCACTTT. It translates to CASTDRVNSPLHF.

This chain uses TRBV30 with TRBJ2-5, with a possible D match to TRBD2 (5 bases). Trimming took off 3 bases at V and 0 bases at J, with 11 bases between the two ends. CDR1 GTSNPN and CDR2 SVGIG come from the germline V gene (reference sequence). This CDR3 is built from 14 residues. The CDR3 bases are TGTGCCTGGAGGGTCGGGAATTACCAAGAGACCCAGTACTTC. Its translation: CAWRVGNYQETQYF.

The V gene is TRBV6-5, the J gene TRBJ1-1; maybe TRBD1 (5 bases). The V gene's germline CDR1 is MNHEY and CDR2 SVGAGI. The CDR3 has 14 residues. With 2 bases removed from V and 4 bases from J, the gap between germline ends came to 11 bases. The DNA of the CDR3 is TGTGCCAGCAGTTACGGCGGGGGGGGCACTGAAGCTTTCTTT. As protein: CASSYGGGGTEAFF.

The chain is built from TRBV5-1 and TRBJ2-1, with 12 bases aligning to TRBD1. Per germline, CDR1 SGHRS and CDR2 YFSETQ. This CDR3 has 14 residues. Germline trimming cut 4 bases from V and 8 bases from J; bases unmatched to any gene: 4. The CDR3 nucleotides read TGCGCCAGCAGCGTCGGGACAGGGGGCGATGAGCAGTTCTTC. Protein sequence: CASSVGTGGDEQFF. Variable domain in full (rest from reference TRBV5-1 and TRBJ2-1): KAGVTQTPRYLIKTRGQQVTLSCSPISGHRSVSWYQQTPGQGLQFLFEYFSETQRNKGNFPGRFSGRQFSNSRSEMNVSTLELGDSALYLCASSVGTGGDEQFFGPGTRLTVL.

The CDR3, as DNA: TGTGCCAGCACCCCTTTTGGGACAGGGGGCTTCAATCAGCCCCAGCATTTT. This codes for CASTPFGTGGFNQPQHF. This chain uses TRBV28 with TRBJ1-5; 12 bases map to TRBD1. V dropped 7 bases and J dropped 3; count of bases not matched to a gene: 10. The CDR3 contains 17 residues. Germline lookup yields CDR1 MDHEN and CDR2 SYDVKM. Full variable domain (rest looked up from reference TRBV28 and TRBJ1-5): DVKVTQSSRYLVKRTGEKVFLECVQDMDHENMFWYRQDPGLGLRLIYFSYDVKMKEKGDIPEGYSVSREKKERFSLILESASTNQTSMYLCASTPFGTGGFNQPQHFGDGTRLSIL.

The J gene is TRBJ2-1, the V gene TRBV6-2 or TRBV6-3; 8 bases match TRBD1. V trimming: 6 bases; J trimming: 5 bases; junction bases outside the gene matches: 6. CDR1 and CDR2 from the germline V gene are MNHEY and SVGEGT. This CDR3 comprises 14 residues. The CDR3 nucleotides read TGTGCCAGCAGCCCGGACAGGGAGGACAATGAGCAGTTCTTC. This gives the protein CASSPDREDNEQFF.

This clone was detected only a few times. V is TRBV30 and J is TRBJ1-6; TRBD1 aligns across 8 bases. Germline values: CDR1 GTSNPN, CDR2 SVGIG (reference sequence). The V segment lost 3 bases and the J segment 10 bases; nucleotides outside the gene matches: 5. The CDR3 sequence is 13 residues long. CDR3: CAWRDRVTSPLHF. The CDR3 DNA is TGTGCCTGGAGGGACAGGGTAACCTCACCCCTCCACTTT.

The CDR3 DNA reads TGCGCCAGCAGCCAAGACTACCGCGGGGGGAACACCGGGGAGCTGTTTTTT. Translated, it gives CASSQDYRGGNTGELFF. V gene TRBV4-1 combines with J gene TRBJ2-2; 7 nucleotides agree with TRBD2. In germline, CDR1 is MGHRA, CDR2 YSYEKL. After removal of 0 bases from V and 1 base from J, the junction contained 5 bases not matched to a gene. The CDR3 has 17 amino acids.